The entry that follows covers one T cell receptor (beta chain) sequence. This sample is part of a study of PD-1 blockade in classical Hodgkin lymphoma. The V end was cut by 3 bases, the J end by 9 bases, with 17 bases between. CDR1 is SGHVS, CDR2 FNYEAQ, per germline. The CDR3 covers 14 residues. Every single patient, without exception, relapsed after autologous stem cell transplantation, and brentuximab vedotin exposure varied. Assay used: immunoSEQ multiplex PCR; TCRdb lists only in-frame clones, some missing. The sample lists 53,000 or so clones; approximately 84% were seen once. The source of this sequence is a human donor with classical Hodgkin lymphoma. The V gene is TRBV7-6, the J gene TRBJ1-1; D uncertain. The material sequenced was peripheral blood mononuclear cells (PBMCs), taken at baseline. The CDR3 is CASSLKGSPEQAFF. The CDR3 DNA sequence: TGTGCCAGCAGCTTGAAAGGGAGCCCTGAGCAAGCTTTCTTT. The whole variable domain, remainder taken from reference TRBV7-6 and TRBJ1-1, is GAGVSQSPRYKVTKRGQDVALRCDPISGHVSLYWYRQALGQGPEFLTYFNYEAQQDKSGLPNDRFSAERPEGSISTLTIQRTEQRDSAMYRCASSLKGSPEQAFFGQGTRLTVV.